Listed below are T cell receptor beta chains from one sample, sequenced in a study of blood T cell repertoires in COVID-19. Libraries were prepared by immunoSEQ multiplex PCR; TCRdb keeps only in-frame clonotypes and omits some of them. This table has roughly 140,000 clones, approximately 84% appearing once. Sequences were obtained from peripheral blood. The receptors originated from a man aged 70 or older with acute or convalescent COVID-19. The CDR3 runs from the conserved cysteine through the conserved F or W. The D gene is left open where the match is weak. A row's size may be missing; if present it is once, few, many or a size class.

TRBJ1-5 - TRBV18 - CASSPTARGNDQPQHF TGTGCCAGCTCACCTACCGCGAGGGGGAACGATCAGCCCCAGCATTTT
TRBJ1-2 - TRBV5-6 TRBD1 CASSSRDRGTEGYTF TGTGCCAGCAGCTCCCGGGACAGGGGCACAGAAGGCTACACCTTC
TRBJ2-3 - TRBV27 - CASSLSTTPGTQYF TGTGCCAGCAGTTTATCGACTACCCCCGGTACGCAGTATTTT
TRBJ2-2 - TRBV29-1 TRBD1 CSVAAEQGPGTGELFF TGCAGCGTTGCGGCTGAACAGGGGCCGGGCACCGGGGAGCTGTTTTTT
TRBJ2-3 - TRBV5-4 - CASSLARTSTDTQYF TGTGCCAGCAGCTTGGCACGGACTAGCACAGATACGCAGTATTTT
TRBJ2-5 - TRBV11-2 - CASSLEGAARGVETQYF TGTGCCAGCAGCTTAGAGGGGGCCGCTAGGGGTGTGGAGACCCAGTACTTC
TRBJ2-2 - TRBV10-1 - CASSRDSNTGELFF TGCGCCAGCAGCCGGGACTCTAACACCGGGGAGCTGTTTTTT
TRBJ1-4 - TRBV6-5 - CASSLNGGGDEKLFF TGTGCCAGCAGCCTTAATGGGGGAGGGGATGAAAAACTGTTTTTT
TRBJ1-6 - TRBV5-1 - CASSLGQRNSPLHF TGCGCCAGCAGCCTAGGACAGAGAAATTCACCCCTCCACTTT
TRBJ1-5 - TRBV5-1 - CASSLDFLNQPQHF TGCGCCAGCAGCTTGGACTTCTTGAATCAGCCCCAGCATTTT
TRBJ2-5 - TRBV25-1 TRBD1 CASSDSGTAQETQYF TGTGCCAGCAGTGACTCCGGGACAGCACAAGAGACCCAGTACTTC
TRBJ2-5 - TRBV7-3 TRBD1 CASSPPTGGEETQYF TGTGCCAGCAGCCCGCCGACAGGGGGCGAAGAGACCCAGTACTTC
TRBJ1-1 - TRBV18 - CASSPIRAGLNTEAFF TGTGCCAGCTCACCGATTCGGGCGGGACTTAACACTGAAGCTTTCTTT
TRBJ2-7 - TRBV5-1 - CASSLGRGGYEQYF TGCGCCAGCAGCCTGGGGCGGGGCGGCTACGAGCAGTACTTC
TRBJ2-7 - TRBV11-1 - CASSRTRVSSEQYF TGTGCCAGCAGCAGAACCAGGGTTTCCTCCGAGCAGTACTTC
TRBJ1-4 once TRBV10-3 - CAISEGGRPNEKLFF TGTGCCATCAGTGAGGGCGGGAGACCTAATGAAAAACTGTTTTTT
TRBJ1-5 - TRBV5-6 - CASSFGSRGVQPQHF TGTGCCAGCAGCTTCGGCAGCCGGGGGGTACAGCCCCAGCATTTT
TRBJ2-1 - TRBV15 - CATSRDRGSYNEQFF TGTGCCACCAGCAGAGATAGGGGATCCTACAATGAGCAGTTCTTC
TRBJ2-3 - TRBV6-5 - CASSPGSNTDTQYF TGTGCCAGCAGCCCGGGATCAAACACAGATACGCAGTATTTT
TRBJ1-5 once TRBV3-1/TRBV3-2 - CASSHRGSNQPQHF TGTGCCAGCAGCCATCGGGGGAGCAATCAGCCCCAGCATTTT
TRBJ1-1 - TRBV7-2 - CASSLTGYGDTEAFF TGTGCCAGCAGCTTAACAGGGTATGGAGACACTGAAGCTTTCTTT
TRBJ2-1 - TRBV24-1 TRBD2 CATSDLVGGGQFF TGTGCCACCAGTGATTTGGTTGGCGGGGGACAGTTCTTC
TRBJ2-7 - TRBV28 - CASSLSGWTPQTYEQYF TGTGCCAGCAGTTTATCAGGATGGACACCACAGACCTACGAGCAGTACTTC
TRBJ2-1 once TRBV27 - CASSQNYNEQFF TGTGCCAGCAGCCAGAACTACAATGAGCAGTTCTTC
TRBJ2-7 - TRBV6-6 TRBD1 CASSSTTGAYEQYF TGTGCCAGCAGTTCCACAACAGGGGCCTACGAGCAGTACTTC
TRBJ2-1 - TRBV2 - CASSGERGARNEQFF TGTGCCAGCAGCGGAGAACGGGGGGCGAGGAATGAGCAGTTCTTC
TRBJ2-1 - TRBV6-7 TRBD1 CASNRPRDRGHNEQFF TGTGCCAGCAACCGACCCCGGGACAGGGGGCACAATGAGCAGTTCTTC
TRBJ2-2 - TRBV7-3 - CASSATGTITGELFF TGTGCCAGCAGCGCAACCGGGACAATCACCGGGGAGCTGTTTTTT
TRBJ1-6 once TRBV7-2 - CASSGRGRDNSPLHF TGTGCCAGCAGCGGAAGGGGTAGGGATAATTCACCCCTCCACTTT
TRBJ1-2 - TRBV5-1 - CASSPYDSHGYTF TGCGCCAGCAGCCCTTACGACAGTCATGGCTACACCTTC
TRBJ2-5 once TRBV7-9 TRBD1 CASVRDREKGTQYF TGTGCCAGCGTGAGGGACAGGGAGAAGGGGACCCAGTACTTC
TRBJ1-5 - TRBV5-1 - CASSFKTWAGRQPQHF TGCGCCAGCAGCTTCAAGACATGGGCGGGACGTCAGCCCCAGCATTTT
TRBJ1-3 - TRBV12-3/TRBV12-4 - CASSLGGGNTIYF TGTGCCAGCAGTTTGGGAGGGGGAAACACCATATATTTT
TRBJ2-5 - TRBV18 - CASSPVPGTQYF TGTGCCAGCTCACCAGTGCCAGGGACCCAGTACTTC
TRBJ1-3 once TRBV28 - CASSLMRNSGNTIYF TGTGCCAGCAGTCTAATGAGGAACTCTGGAAACACCATATATTTT
TRBJ1-1 - TRBV18 TRBD1 CASSPDRGTNTEAFF TGTGCCAGCTCACCGGACAGGGGTACAAACACTGAAGCTTTCTTT
TRBJ2-5 - TRBV19 TRBD2 CASSTRLAETQETQYF TGTGCCAGTAGTACACGACTAGCGGAAACCCAAGAGACCCAGTACTTC
TRBJ1-4 - TRBV19 - CATTRGTNEKLFF TGTGCCACTACCAGGGGTACTAATGAAAAACTGTTTTTT
TRBJ2-4 - TRBV6-1 - CASSELGHQAKNIQYF TGTGCCAGCAGTGAACTGGGACACCAAGCCAAAAACATTCAGTACTTC
TRBJ1-5 - TRBV19 TRBD1 CASSKLGQGGQPQHF TGTGCCAGTAGTAAGTTGGGACAGGGCGGTCAGCCCCAGCATTTT
TRBJ1-6 - TRBV28 - CASSPSGHNSPLHF TGTGCCAGCAGCCCCTCAGGGCATAATTCACCCCTCCACTTT
TRBJ2-7 - TRBV1 - CTSSQARLAGGQEQYF TGCACCAGCAGCCAAGCCCGACTAGCGGGGGGGCAAGAGCAGTACTTC
TRBJ2-2 - TRBV5-1 - CASSLAPLATGELFF TGCGCCAGCAGCTTGGCCCCCCTGGCCACCGGGGAGCTGTTTTTT
TRBJ2-1 - TRBV19 - CASSPSVTYNEQFF TGTGCCAGTAGTCCTAGCGTTACCTACAATGAGCAGTTCTTC
TRBJ2-1 - TRBV5-1 TRBD2 CASSRLAGEPVNEQFF TGCGCCAGCAGCCGACTAGCGGGGGAGCCCGTGAATGAGCAGTTCTTC